The 28 T cell receptor beta chains listed next were all sequenced from one sample in a study of cytomegalovirus exposure and HLA in healthy donors. Use of 60 Vbeta and 13 Jbeta primers characterized the PCR. Profiled with immunoSEQ multiplex PCR; TCRdb holds only in-frame clones, not every one. The sample consists of about 250,000 clones, about 80% of them appearing once. Source material: PBMCs. These receptor sequences come from a girl aged 2-10 years in good health and CMV-seronegative.

The chain carries TRBV5-6 and TRBJ1-2; a possible D gene is TRBD1 (5 bases). The germline gives CDR1 SGHDT, CDR2 YYEEEE. The V end was cut by 5 bases, the J end by 3 bases, with 8 bases between. This CDR3 contains 12 residues. CDR3 loop: CASSTGDYGYTF. CDR3 coding DNA: TGTGCCAGCAGTACAGGTGACTATGGCTACACCTTC.

The chain recombines TRBV6-5 with TRBJ2-1, with TRBD2 as a possible D gene (6 bases). The CDR3 loop spans 14 amino acids. Germline-derived CDR1 and CDR2 are MNHEY and SVGAGI. V shed 3 bases and J shed 6 bases, with 12 bases lying between them. CDR3 region: CASSYGTEGNEQFF. In DNA form, the CDR3 reads TGTGCCAGCAGTTATGGGACTGAGGGCAATGAGCAGTTCTTC.

V usage is TRBV7-2 and J usage is TRBJ2-5; 7 nucleotides align to TRBD2. The V segment lost 1 base and the J segment 3 bases; nucleotides outside the gene matches: 5. Per the germline V gene, CDR1 is SGHTA and CDR2 is FQGNSA. This CDR3 spans 15 amino acids. The CDR3 is CASSLVRLAEETQYF. CDR3 bases: TGTGCCAGCAGCTTAGTGAGGCTAGCGGAAGAGACCCAGTACTTC. Using reference TRBV7-2 and TRBJ2-5 for the parts outside the CDR3, the full variable domain is GAGVSQSPSNKVTEKGKDVELRCDPISGHTALYWYRQSLGQGLEFLIYFQGNSAPDKSGLPSDRFSAERTGGSVSTLTIQRTQQEDSAVYLCASSLVRLAEETQYFGPGTRLLVL.

The J gene is TRBJ2-7, the V gene TRBV30; TRBD1 agrees at 7 bases. Germline trimming cut 6 bases from V and 2 bases from J; bases unmatched to any gene: 10. CDR3 length equals 14 residues. The germline V gene encodes CDR1 GTSNPN and CDR2 SVGIG (reference sequence). CDR3 region: CACHLRDRTYEQYF. CDR3 bases: TGTGCCTGCCACCTCCGGGACAGAACCTACGAGCAGTACTTC.

This clone has more than one count but fewer than ten. The chain couples TRBV28 to TRBJ2-7; 9 nucleotides agree with TRBD1. V was pared by 4 bases and J by 0 bases, with 1 base of the junction left unmatched. The CDR3 consists of 14 residues. CDR1 MDHEN and CDR2 SYDVKM come from the germline V gene. CDR3 loop: CASSSGQGSYEQYF. CDR3 nucleotide sequence: TGTGCCAGCAGTTCGGGACAGGGCTCCTACGAGCAGTACTTC.

This clone was observed a few times. The chain couples TRBV28 to TRBJ1-5; possibly TRBD1 for D (5 bases). This CDR3 comprises 14 residues. The germline V and J ends were trimmed by 6 bases and 2 bases, with 11 bases remaining between them. In germline, CDR1 is MDHEN, CDR2 SYDVKM. DNA for the CDR3: TGTGCCAGCAGACTCGGGGGAGGCAATCAGCCCCAGCATTTT. Protein: CASRLGGGNQPQHF.

This chain uses TRBV4-1 with TRBJ2-3; no clear D gene. V lost 1 base, J lost 2 bases, and 7 bases lay in between. Germline CDR1 reads MGHRA; CDR2 reads YSYEKL. This CDR3 comprises 14 residues. In DNA form, the CDR3 reads TGCGCCAGCAGCCAAGGACAAGACACAGATACGCAGTATTTT. As protein: CASSQGQDTDTQYF.

The V gene is TRBV11-2, the J gene TRBJ1-4, with D possibly TRBD1 on 6 matching bases. This CDR3 comprises 16 residues. Germline CDR1 is SGHAT and CDR2 is FQNNGV. V gave up 1 base and J gave up 6 bases, with 15 bases separating them. The CDR3 is CASSLGGTTPYEKLFF. The CDR3 DNA reads TGTGCCAGCAGCTTAGGTGGGACAACTCCGTATGAAAAACTGTTTTTT.

The rearrangement joins TRBV6-1 to TRBJ1-5, with a weak D call TRBD1 (6 bases). The germline V gene has CDR1 MNHNS and CDR2 SASEGT. The V end lost 6 bases, the J end lost 4 bases, and 13 bases lay between the germline ends. The CDR3 has 14 amino acids. The CDR3 here is CASRSDRINQPQHF. CDR3 DNA sequence: TGTGCCAGCAGATCGGACAGAATTAATCAGCCCCAGCATTTT.

This rearrangement joins TRBV5-1 to TRBJ2-5; D perhaps matches TRBD1 (5 bases). Germline lookup yields CDR1 SGHRS and CDR2 YFSETQ. Trimming removed 2 bases at V and 9 bases at J, with 17 bases between. The CDR3 consists of 14 residues. The chain's CDR3 is CASSFRQPTAAQYF. The CDR3 region has the DNA TGCGCCAGCAGCTTCCGACAGCCGACCGCGGCCCAGTACTTC.

The V and J genes are TRBV7-2 and TRBJ2-7, with D tentatively TRBD1 (5 bases). The CDR3 runs 13 residues. Germline CDR1 reads SGHTA; CDR2 reads FQGNSA. Trimming took 5 bases from V and 7 from J, leaving 15 bases between them. CDR3 coding DNA: TGTGCCAGCAGCCCTAGGGGCCCGCCGGAGCAGTACTTC. The encoded protein is CASSPRGPPEQYF.

The J gene is TRBJ1-3, the V gene TRBV11-2, with 7 bases aligning to TRBD1. The CDR3 has 18 residues. In germline, CDR1 is SGHAT, CDR2 FQNNGV. V gave up 5 bases and J gave up 1 base; unmatched junction bases: 14. For the CDR3, the DNA is TGTGCCAGCAGCCCCTGGGGTAGGGGGCGGTCATCTGGAAACACCATATATTTT. It is translated as CASSPWGRGRSSGNTIYF.

The chain links TRBV7-3 to TRBJ2-3, with a weak D call TRBD1 (6 bases). The CDR3 length is 15 residues. Germline loops: CDR1 SGHTA, CDR2 FQGTGA. V was shortened by 2 bases and J by 2 bases, with 11 bases between the two germline ends. The CDR3 reads CASSLWGTNTDTQYF. Written as DNA, the CDR3 is TGTGCCAGCAGCTTATGGGGGACAAACACAGATACGCAGTATTTT.

CDR3 protein: CASSPQQTYEQYF. The CDR3 DNA reads TGTGCCAGCAGCCCACAGCAAACCTACGAGCAGTACTTC. This sequence joins TRBV28 and TRBJ2-7; D ambiguous. CDR1 is MDHEN and CDR2 is SYDVKM in the germline V gene. The CDR3 is made up of 13 amino acids. V shed 6 bases and J shed 2 bases, with 11 bases lying between them.

The rearrangement joins TRBV9 to TRBJ1-2; TRBD1 is a possible D gene (5 bases). This CDR3 spans 12 amino acids. V was shortened by 2 bases and J by 11 bases, with 13 bases between the two germline ends. Germline assignment: CDR1 SGDLS and CDR2 YYNGEE. This chain's CDR3 is CASSVDRGNYTF. The CDR3 nucleotides read TGTGCCAGCAGCGTCGACAGAGGCAATTACACCTTC.

V and J are TRBV11-2 and TRBJ2-7; D not resolved. Germline CDR1 is SGHAT and CDR2 is FQNNGV. V was clipped by 3 bases and J by 0 bases, with 15 bases between them. The CDR3 has 16 amino acids. The chain's CDR3 is CASSFSSPPSSYEQYF. CDR3 in DNA: TGTGCCAGCAGCTTCTCGTCCCCTCCTTCCTCCTACGAGCAGTACTTC. The full variable domain, its missing parts supplied by reference TRBV11-2 and TRBJ2-7, is EAGVAQSPRYKIIEKRQSVAFWCNPISGHATLYWYQQILGQGPKLLIQFQNNGVVDDSQLPKDRFSAERLKGVDSTLKIQPAKLEDSAVYLCASSFSSPPSSYEQYFGPGTRLTVT.

This chain joins TRBV7-3 and TRBJ2-1; 9 bases align to TRBD2. Losses at the gene ends were 3 bases for V and 4 bases for J; bases not matched to a gene: 4. This CDR3 is built from 15 residues. Germline CDR1 is SGHTA and CDR2 is FQGTGA. The CDR3 loop reads CASSLAGGIYNEQFF. In nucleotides, the CDR3 is TGTGCCAGCAGCTTGGCGGGAGGGATATACAATGAGCAGTTCTTC.

This sequence joins TRBV5-4 and TRBJ2-5; D is unresolved. Germline V gene data show CDR1 as SGHNT and CDR2 as YYREEE (reference sequence). Trimming stripped 5 bases from V and 3 bases from J, with 17 bases between. The length of the CDR3 is 15 residues. The CDR3 protein is CASSRYSRLEETQYF. The DNA for the CDR3 is TGTGCCAGCAGTAGATACAGTAGGTTGGAAGAGACCCAGTACTTC.

The chain is built from TRBV7-8 and TRBJ2-5; 8 nucleotides agree with TRBD2. The CDR3 contains 16 residues. CDR1 is SGHVS and CDR2 is FQNEAQ in the germline V gene. The V and J ends lost 1 base and 5 bases, in that order; junction bases with no gene match: 9. For the CDR3, the DNA is TGTGCCAGCAGCTTAGACCCGGGACTAGGGTGGGAGACCCAGTACTTC. Translated: CASSLDPGLGWETQYF.

The sample holds a few counts of this clone. V usage is TRBV27 and J usage is TRBJ2-2; TRBD2 aligns across 12 bases. V lost 5 bases, J lost 5 bases, and 6 bases stayed unmatched. The CDR3 has 16 amino acids. Germline CDR1 MNHEY, CDR2 SMNVEV (reference sequence). CDR3 sequence reads: CASSHPGLAGTGELFF. Written as DNA, the CDR3 is TGTGCCAGCAGTCACCCAGGACTAGCGGGGACCGGGGAGCTGTTTTTT.

The chain uses TRBV2 and TRBJ1-5; TRBD1 aligns across 8 bases. Germline CDR1 and CDR2: SNHLY and FYNNEI. The CDR3 covers 14 residues. With 5 bases clipped from V and 7 bases from J, the junction kept 7 bases outside the gene matches. The DNA of the CDR3 is TGTGCCAGCAGTAAGACAGGGGCGGAGCAGCCCCAGCATTTT. Its protein is CASSKTGAEQPQHF.

The rearrangement uses TRBV29-1 and TRBJ2-7; D gene ambiguous. Germline CDR1 and CDR2: SQVTM and ANQGSEA. Trimming pared 5 bases from V and 4 bases from J, leaving 9 bases between. This CDR3 has 11 residues. CDR3 sequence: CSVLKRYEQYF. The CDR3 coding sequence is TGCAGCGTTCTTAAACGGTACGAGCAGTACTTC.

The count of this clone is one. Here the CDR3 DNA reads TGTGCCAGCAGCATTAGTGGGACAGGGCCAACCTACGAGCAGTACTTC. It codes for CASSISGTGPTYEQYF. This chain uses TRBV11-2 with TRBJ2-7; TRBD1 aligns across 9 bases. Germline V gene data show CDR1 as SGHAT and CDR2 as FQNNGV. The CDR3 is made up of 16 amino acids. The V segment lost 5 bases and the J segment 2 bases; nucleotides outside the gene matches: 10.

The rearrangement links TRBV30 to TRBJ2-7, with 7 positions matching TRBD2. The CDR3 has 16 amino acids. Germline V gives CDR1 GTSNPN, CDR2 SVGIG (reference sequence). Trimming at V came to 2 bases and at J to 5 bases, leaving 15 bases not matched to a gene. This CDR3 is CAWSSDVLAVGNEQYF. DNA for the CDR3: TGTGCCTGGAGTAGCGATGTGCTAGCGGTCGGAAACGAGCAGTACTTC.

DNA of the CDR3: TGTGCCAGCTCCCCACAGGTCCGCTCCTACAATGAGCAGTTCTTC. The encoded protein is CASSPQVRSYNEQFF. The chain couples TRBV2 to TRBJ2-1; D perhaps matches TRBD1 (5 bases). Germline values: CDR1 SNHLY, CDR2 FYNNEI. V dropped 8 bases and J dropped 0 bases, with 14 bases sitting between them. The CDR3 runs to 15 residues.

V and J are TRBV5-1 and TRBJ2-1; 8 bases are shared with TRBD1. The CDR3 length is 16 residues. Germline CDR1 SGHRS, CDR2 YFSETQ. The J segment lost 5 bases and the V segment lost 2 bases, leaving 9 bases of the junction unmatched. For the CDR3, the DNA is TGCGCCAGCAGCTTACCCACAGGGGGTTTGGACAATGAGCAGTTCTTC. As protein: CASSLPTGGLDNEQFF. Combining the CDR3 with reference TRBV5-1 and TRBJ2-1 gives the whole variable domain KAGVTQTPRYLIKTRGQQVTLSCSPISGHRSVSWYQQTPGQGLQFLFEYFSETQRNKGNFPGRFSGRQFSNSRSEMNVSTLELGDSALYLCASSLPTGGLDNEQFFGPGTRLTVL.

This rearrangement joins TRBV5-8 to TRBJ2-3; 8 nucleotides match TRBD2. The ends lost 0 bases at V and 0 bases at J; junction bases unmatched: 12. The CDR3 sequence is 19 residues long. Per the germline V gene, CDR1 is SGHTS and CDR2 is YDEGEE. Here the CDR3 DNA reads TGTGCCAGCAGCTTGGGCGGACCGGGCGGGAGGACTAGCACAGATACGCAGTATTTT. Translating gives CASSLGGPGGRTSTDTQYF.

The CDR3 spells CSGRTDYGYTF. The CDR3 DNA sequence: TGCAGCGGTAGGACAGACTATGGCTACACCTTC. The rearrangement joins TRBV29-1 to TRBJ1-2, with D possibly TRBD1 on 6 matching bases. Trimming stripped 7 bases from V and 3 bases from J, with 9 bases between. CDR1 and CDR2 from the germline V gene are SQVTM and ANQGSEA. The CDR3 extends over 11 amino acids.